The 18 T cell receptor beta chains below were found in one sample sequenced in a study of shared clonotypes between healthy human individuals. Clones were read by immunoSEQ multiplex PCR, and TCRdb kept only the in-frame ones, dropping some. The table records almost 700,000 clones, about 90% of them present only once. Naive CD8 isolation took CD45RO-negative cells positively selected for CCR7 and excluded terminally differentiated effector memory CD45RA+ cells. The sequenced sample was naive CD8+ T cells sorted from blood. The receptors derive from a man aged 30 to 39 in good health.

J is TRBJ2-3 and V is TRBV19; weak D call: TRBD1 (5 bases). V was trimmed by 6 bases and J by 0 bases, leaving 10 bases between them. Germline loops: CDR1 LNHDA, CDR2 SQIVND (reference sequence). This CDR3 contains 14 residues. CDR3 DNA: TGTGCCAGTAGGACCAAGGGGAGCACAGATACGCAGTATTTT. Translated: CASRTKGSTDTQYF.

A single count supports this clone. The rearrangement uses TRBV11-3 and TRBJ2-3; D is undetermined. The V end lost 5 bases, the J end lost 5 bases, and 11 bases lay between the germline ends. Germline assignment: CDR1 SGHNT and CDR2 YENEEA. The CDR3 totals 13 residues. The CDR3 DNA is TGTGCCAGCAGCAAGAACTCCGAAGATACGCAGTATTTT. This codes for CASSKNSEDTQYF.

This chain connects TRBV4-3 to TRBJ2-3; TRBD2 agrees at 9 bases. The length of the CDR3 is 15 residues. Trimming removed 1 base from V and 1 base from J; junction bases left unmatched: 0. Germline V lookup: CDR1 LGHNA, CDR2 YSLEER. The CDR3 coding sequence is TGCGCCAGCAGCCAAGGACTAGCGGGCACAGATACGCAGTATTTT. This sequence encodes CASSQGLAGTDTQYF.

J is TRBJ2-7 and V is TRBV30; 8 bases map to TRBD1. The J segment lost 6 bases and the V segment lost 3 bases, leaving 7 bases of the junction unmatched. The germline V gene has CDR1 GTSNPN and CDR2 SVGIG (reference sequence). The CDR3 is 13 residues long. In DNA, the CDR3 is TGTGCCTGGAGAGGGCAGGGGGCTCCCGAGCAGTACTTC. This translates into CAWRGQGAPEQYF.

Only one count was recorded for this clone. This chain connects TRBV29-1 to TRBJ1-2; the match to TRBD1 covers 9 bases. The CDR3 runs 14 residues. Trimming took 4 bases from V and 4 from J; bases not matched to a gene: 7. Germline V CDR1 and CDR2: SQVTM, ANQGSEA. In nucleotides, the CDR3 is TGCAGCGTTGTCCCGACAGGGGGTCCCTATGGCTACACCTTC. Its protein is CSVVPTGGPYGYTF. The complete variable domain, with remaining parts taken from reference TRBV29-1 and TRBJ1-2, reads SAVISQKPSRDICQRGTSLTIQCQVDSQVTMMFWYRQQPGQSLTLIATANQGSEATYESGFVIDKFPISRPNLTFSTLTVSNMSPEDSSIYLCSVVPTGGPYGYTFGSGTRLTVV.

This chain links TRBV13 with TRBJ2-7; 8 nucleotides match TRBD2. J was trimmed by 7 bases and V by 2 bases; bases with no gene match: 7. The CDR3 has 14 amino acids. Germline V gives CDR1 PRHDT, CDR2 FYEKMQ (reference sequence). DNA of the CDR3: TGTGCCAGCAGCTTACTAGCGGGCCCTTATGAGCAGTACTTC. Translated: CASSLLAGPYEQYF.

This sequence joins TRBV10-3 and TRBJ2-7; no clear D gene. Germline V lookup: CDR1 ENHRY, CDR2 SYGVKD. V shed 3 bases and J shed 5 bases, with 23 bases lying between them. There are 17 residues in the CDR3. CDR3 in DNA: TGTGCCATCAGTGACCCGAATTTAGGAAGGGCCGGAGACGAGCAGTACTTC. As protein: CAISDPNLGRAGDEQYF.

As regards this clone: In the same sample, other DNA sequences code for this CDR3. This chain connects TRBV19 to TRBJ2-7; TRBD2 might be the D (5 bases). V was trimmed by 3 bases and J by 0 bases, leaving 6 bases between them. The CDR3 covers 13 residues. The germline CDR1 and CDR2 sequences are LNHDA and SQIVND (reference sequence). Here the CDR3 reads CASSIRDSYEQYF. DNA for the CDR3: TGTGCCAGTAGTATCCGGGACTCCTACGAGCAGTACTTC.

The chain combines TRBV7-2 with TRBJ2-7, with D hard to call. Germline V gene sequence: CDR1 SGHTA, CDR2 FQGNSA. The V gene lost 1 base and the J gene lost 5 bases, with 0 bases spanning the gap. The CDR3 runs 10 residues. CDR3 nucleotides: TGTGCCAGCAGCTTAGACGAGCAGTACTTC. Protein sequence: CASSLDEQYF.

This clone came up once. This CDR3 is CASSHRRGLTNYGYTF. CDR3 in DNA: TGTGCCAGCAGCCATCGCAGGGGATTAACTAACTATGGCTACACCTTC. V usage is TRBV5-6 and J usage is TRBJ1-2, with D possibly TRBD1 on 6 matching bases. This CDR3 region has 16 residues. Trimming removed 4 bases at V and 0 bases at J, with 16 bases between. The V gene's germline CDR1 is SGHDT and CDR2 YYEEEE.

The V call is TRBV9, the J call TRBJ2-4, with D uncertain. V lost 3 bases, J lost 7 bases, and 11 bases lay in between. The CDR3 consists of 13 residues. Looked up from germline, CDR1 is SGDLS and CDR2 is YYNGEE. CDR3 residues: CASSAGDLNIQYF. CDR3 coding DNA: TGTGCCAGCAGCGCAGGAGACTTGAACATTCAGTACTTC.

This sequence joins TRBV6-6 and TRBJ1-4; 7 bases are shared with TRBD1. This CDR3 region has 16 residues. Germline values: CDR1 MNHNY, CDR2 SVGAGI (reference sequence). With V trimmed by 2 bases and J by 7 bases, 10 bases remained unmatched. CDR3 bases: TGTGCCAGCAGTTACACCTGGGACAGACTCTTTGAAAAACTGTTTTTT. Its protein is CASSYTWDRLFEKLFF.

The chain combines TRBV7-9 with TRBJ2-1; 10 bases agree with TRBD1. This CDR3 has 17 amino acids. Trimming cost V 3 bases and J 10 bases; bases outside gene matches: 15. CDR1 is SEHNR and CDR2 is FQNEAQ in the germline V gene (reference sequence). The CDR3 loop reads CASSFEVPGQGFGEQFF. CDR3 nucleotides: TGTGCCAGCAGCTTCGAAGTGCCGGGACAGGGGTTTGGAGAGCAGTTCTTC.

The CDR3 coding sequence is TGTGCCAGCAGAGAAAGCCGGGACGGGTACTACGAGCAGTACTTC. Protein: CASRESRDGYYEQYF. This chain links TRBV28 with TRBJ2-7, with D perhaps TRBD1 or TRBD2 (5 bases each). The V end was cut by 6 bases, the J end by 3 bases, with 18 bases between. Germline CDR1 is MDHEN and CDR2 is SYDVKM. This CDR3 is 15 amino acids long.

Comments on this clone: This sample includes further DNA sequences coding for the same CDR3. The chain recombines TRBV15 with TRBJ2-7; 10 bases are shared with TRBD1. CDR1 and CDR2 (germline): LNHNV, YYDKDF (reference sequence). The CDR3 loop spans 14 amino acids. J was trimmed by 3 bases and V by 3 bases; bases with no gene match: 2. The CDR3 coding sequence is TGTGCCACCAGCAGCCGGGACAGGGGCTACGAGCAGTACTTC. Translating gives CATSSRDRGYEQYF.

Regarding this clone: Other DNA variants within this sample encode the same CDR3. This sequence joins TRBV27 and TRBJ1-5, with D unclear. V lost 8 bases and J lost 4, with 12 bases in between. Germline loops: CDR1 MNHEY, CDR2 SMNVEV (reference sequence). The CDR3 length is 13 residues. The CDR3: CASRTGGNQPQHF. CDR3 DNA sequence: TGTGCCAGCCGGACGGGAGGGAATCAGCCCCAGCATTTT.

This clone was detected once. This chain links TRBV7-9 with TRBJ2-3; 11 bases match TRBD2. The CDR3 has 17 residues. The germline gives CDR1 SEHNR, CDR2 FQNEAQ (reference sequence). V was clipped by 5 bases and J by 7 bases; unmatched bases: 14. The CDR3 region has the DNA TGTGCCAGCAGCCCCAGGCTAGCGGGAGGATTCTCCTATACGCAGTATTTT. Amino acid sequence: CASSPRLAGGFSYTQYF.

V and J are TRBV11-2 and TRBJ1-1; D ambiguous. With 5 bases removed from V and 1 base from J, the gap between germline ends came to 14 bases. This CDR3 comprises 15 residues. CDR1 SGHAT and CDR2 FQNNGV come from the germline V gene. CDR3 sequence reads: CASSQVAEKNTEAFF. CDR3 nucleotide sequence: TGTGCCAGCAGCCAGGTGGCAGAGAAGAACACTGAAGCTTTCTTT.